The subject of this entry is one T cell receptor beta chain. Its antigen is undetermined. The CDR3 extends over 16 amino acids. J lost 4 bases, V lost 2 bases, and 9 bases had no gene match. The TRBV12-4/TRBJ1-2 clonotypes were amplified using barcode primers with ligated adaptors. TCRdb used MiXCR to reprocess the multiplex PCR reads, holding one entry per CDR3 protein. This table has approximately 880 distinct CDR3 sequences, approximately 16% appearing once. Tregs were sorted as CD4+CD25+CD127-/low cells. Broader study findings: Naive CD4+ cells shared approximately 12% of tumor Treg sequences. Tumor Tregs overlapped most with tumor, then blood, naive CD4+ cells. In terms of TCR gene usage, tumor memory CD4+ T cells clustered together with blood and lymph node memory CD4+ cells, as well as with lymph node naive CD4+ cells.

This rearrangement joins TRBV12-3 or TRBV12-4 to TRBJ1-2; 8 bases agree with TRBD1. The TCR sequence derives from a female donor with breast cancer. Sequencing input: Tregs sorted from blood. The CDR3 sequence: CASSLPRQGRGYGYTF. DNA of the CDR3: TGTGCCAGCAGTTTACCACGACAGGGGAGGGGCTATGGCTACACCTTC.